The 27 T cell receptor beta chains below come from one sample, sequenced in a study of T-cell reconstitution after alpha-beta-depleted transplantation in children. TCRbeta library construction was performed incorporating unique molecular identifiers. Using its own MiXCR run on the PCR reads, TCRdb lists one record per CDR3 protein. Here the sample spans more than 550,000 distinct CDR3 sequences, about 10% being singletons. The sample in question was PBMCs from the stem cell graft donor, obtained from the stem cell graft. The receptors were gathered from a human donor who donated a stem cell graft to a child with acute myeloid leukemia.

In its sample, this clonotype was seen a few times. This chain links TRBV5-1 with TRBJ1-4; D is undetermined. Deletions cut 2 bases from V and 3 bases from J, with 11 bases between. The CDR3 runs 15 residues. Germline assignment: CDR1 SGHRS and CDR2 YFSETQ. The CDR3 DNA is TGCGCCAGCAGCTTTGCAGGAGAGGCTAATGAAAAACTGTTTTTT. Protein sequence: CASSFAGEANEKLFF.

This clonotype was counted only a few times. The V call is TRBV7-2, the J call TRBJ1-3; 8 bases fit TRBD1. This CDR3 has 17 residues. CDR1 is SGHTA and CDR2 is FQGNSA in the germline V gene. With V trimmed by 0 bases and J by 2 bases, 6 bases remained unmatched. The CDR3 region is CASSLAVPGQAGNTIYF. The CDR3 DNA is TGTGCCAGCAGCTTAGCAGTCCCGGGACAGGCTGGAAACACCATATATTTT. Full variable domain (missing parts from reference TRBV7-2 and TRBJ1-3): GAGVSQSPSNKVTEKGKDVELRCDPISGHTALYWYRQSLGQGLEFLIYFQGNSAPDKSGLPSDRFSAERTGGSVSTLTIQRTQQEDSAVYLCASSLAVPGQAGNTIYFGEGSWLTVV.

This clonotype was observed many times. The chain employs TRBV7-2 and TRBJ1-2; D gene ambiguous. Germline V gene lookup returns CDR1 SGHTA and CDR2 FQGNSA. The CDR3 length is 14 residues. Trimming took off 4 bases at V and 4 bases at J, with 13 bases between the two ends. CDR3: CASSSLEPLYGYTF. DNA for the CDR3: TGTGCCAGCAGCTCCCTTGAGCCCCTCTATGGCTACACCTTC.

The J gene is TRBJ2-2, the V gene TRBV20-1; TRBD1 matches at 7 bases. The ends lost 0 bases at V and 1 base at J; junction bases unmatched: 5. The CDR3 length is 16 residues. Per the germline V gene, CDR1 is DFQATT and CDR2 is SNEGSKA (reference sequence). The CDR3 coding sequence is TGCAGTGCTAGAGACCCGACAGGGAAGAACACCGGGGAGCTGTTTTTT. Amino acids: CSARDPTGKNTGELFF.

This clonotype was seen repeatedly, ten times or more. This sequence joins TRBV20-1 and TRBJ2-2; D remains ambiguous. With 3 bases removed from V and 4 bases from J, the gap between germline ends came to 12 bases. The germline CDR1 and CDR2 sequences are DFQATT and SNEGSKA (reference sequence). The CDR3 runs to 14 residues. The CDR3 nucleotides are TGCAGTGCTAGTCGTCTAGAGATCACCGGGGAGCTGTTTTTT. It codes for CSASRLEITGELFF.

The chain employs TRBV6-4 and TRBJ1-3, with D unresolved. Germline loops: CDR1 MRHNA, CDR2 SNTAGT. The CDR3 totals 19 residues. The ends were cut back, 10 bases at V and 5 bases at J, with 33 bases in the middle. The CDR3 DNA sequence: TGTGCCATCACCCGCGCTCCGGGCTTCGGCTCCGGCCCTAGAAACACCATATATTTT. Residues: CAITRAPGFGSGPRNTIYF.

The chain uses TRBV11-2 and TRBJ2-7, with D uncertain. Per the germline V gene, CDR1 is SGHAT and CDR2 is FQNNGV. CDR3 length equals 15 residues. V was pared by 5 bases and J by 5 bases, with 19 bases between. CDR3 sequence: CASSPGPTGSHEQYF. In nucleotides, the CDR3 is TGTGCCAGCAGCCCCGGCCCTACGGGTTCCCACGAGCAGTACTTC. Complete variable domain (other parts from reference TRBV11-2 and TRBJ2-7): EAGVAQSPRYKIIEKRQSVAFWCNPISGHATLYWYQQILGQGPKLLIQFQNNGVVDDSQLPKDRFSAERLKGVDSTLKIQPAKLEDSAVYLCASSPGPTGSHEQYFGPGTRLTVT.

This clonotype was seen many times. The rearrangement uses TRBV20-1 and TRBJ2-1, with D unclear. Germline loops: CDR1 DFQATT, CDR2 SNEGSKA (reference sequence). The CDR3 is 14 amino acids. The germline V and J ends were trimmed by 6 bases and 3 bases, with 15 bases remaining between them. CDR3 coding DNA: TGCAGTGCCCAAGGAGCCCCCAGCTACAATGAGCAGTTCTTC. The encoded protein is CSAQGAPSYNEQFF.

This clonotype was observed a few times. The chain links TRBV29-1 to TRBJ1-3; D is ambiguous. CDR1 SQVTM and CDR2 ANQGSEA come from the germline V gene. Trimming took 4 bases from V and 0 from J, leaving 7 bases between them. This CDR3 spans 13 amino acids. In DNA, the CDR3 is TGCAGCGTTGTATCAAACTCTGGAAACACCATATATTTT. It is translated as CSVVSNSGNTIYF. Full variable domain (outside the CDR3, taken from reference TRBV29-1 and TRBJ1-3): SAVISQKPSRDICQRGTSLTIQCQVDSQVTMMFWYRQQPGQSLTLIATANQGSEATYESGFVIDKFPISRPNLTFSTLTVSNMSPEDSSIYLCSVVSNSGNTIYFGEGSWLTVV.

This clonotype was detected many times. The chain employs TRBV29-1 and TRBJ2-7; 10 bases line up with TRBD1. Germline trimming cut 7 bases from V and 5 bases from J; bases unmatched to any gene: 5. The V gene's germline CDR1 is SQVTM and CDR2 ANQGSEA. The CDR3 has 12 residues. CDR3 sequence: CSAWGQGNEQYF. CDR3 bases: TGCAGCGCCTGGGGACAGGGGAACGAGCAGTACTTC.

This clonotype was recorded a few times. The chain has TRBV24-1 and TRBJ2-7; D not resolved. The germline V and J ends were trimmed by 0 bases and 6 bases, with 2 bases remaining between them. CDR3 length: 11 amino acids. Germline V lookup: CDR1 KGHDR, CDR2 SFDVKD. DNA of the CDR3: TGTGCCACCAGTGATTTGGGCGAGCAGTACTTC. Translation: CATSDLGEQYF.

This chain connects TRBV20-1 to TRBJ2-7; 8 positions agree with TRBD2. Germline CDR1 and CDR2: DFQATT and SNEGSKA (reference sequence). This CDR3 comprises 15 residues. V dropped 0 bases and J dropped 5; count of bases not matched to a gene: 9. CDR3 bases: TGCAGTGCTAGAGATACTAGCGGTCACGGCCACGAGCAGTACTTC. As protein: CSARDTSGHGHEQYF.

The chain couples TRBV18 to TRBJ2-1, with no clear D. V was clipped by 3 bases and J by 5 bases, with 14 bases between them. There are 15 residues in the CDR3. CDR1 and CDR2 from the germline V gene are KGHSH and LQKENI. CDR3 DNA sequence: TGTGCCAGCTCACCTTTGGGTAGCCCCAACAATGAGCAGTTCTTC. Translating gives CASSPLGSPNNEQFF.

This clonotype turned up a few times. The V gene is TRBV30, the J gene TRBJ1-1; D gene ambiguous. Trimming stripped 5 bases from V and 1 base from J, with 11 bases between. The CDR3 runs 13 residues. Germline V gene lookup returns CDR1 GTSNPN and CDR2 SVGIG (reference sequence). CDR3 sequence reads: CAWGKWTNTEAFF. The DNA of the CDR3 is TGTGCCTGGGGCAAATGGACGAACACTGAAGCTTTCTTT.

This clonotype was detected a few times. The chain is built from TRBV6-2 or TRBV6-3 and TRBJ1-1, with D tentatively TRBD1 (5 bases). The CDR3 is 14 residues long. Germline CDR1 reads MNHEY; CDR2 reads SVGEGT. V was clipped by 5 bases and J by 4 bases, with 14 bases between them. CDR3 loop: CASSLAGMGTEAFF. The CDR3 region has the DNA TGTGCCAGCAGTCTGGCAGGGATGGGCACTGAAGCTTTCTTT.

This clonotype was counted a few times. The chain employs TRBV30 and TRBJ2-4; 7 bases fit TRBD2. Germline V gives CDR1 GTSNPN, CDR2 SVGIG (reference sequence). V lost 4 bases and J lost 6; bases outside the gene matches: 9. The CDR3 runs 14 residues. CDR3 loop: CAWTLGGQGNIQYF. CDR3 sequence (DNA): TGTGCCTGGACCCTGGGAGGGCAGGGAAACATTCAGTACTTC.

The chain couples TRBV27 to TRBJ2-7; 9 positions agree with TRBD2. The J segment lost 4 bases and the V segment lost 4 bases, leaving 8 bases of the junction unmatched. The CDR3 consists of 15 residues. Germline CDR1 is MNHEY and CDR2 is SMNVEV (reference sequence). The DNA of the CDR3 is TGTGCCAGCAGTTCCCCGACTAGCGGCCAATACGAGCAGTACTTC. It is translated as CASSSPTSGQYEQYF.

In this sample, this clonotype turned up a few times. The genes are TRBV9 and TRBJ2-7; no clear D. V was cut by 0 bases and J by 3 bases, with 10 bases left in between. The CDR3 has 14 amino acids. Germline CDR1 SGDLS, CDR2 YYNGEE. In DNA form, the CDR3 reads TGTGCCAGCAGCGTAGCCCCGGATGGCTACGAGCAGTACTTC. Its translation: CASSVAPDGYEQYF.

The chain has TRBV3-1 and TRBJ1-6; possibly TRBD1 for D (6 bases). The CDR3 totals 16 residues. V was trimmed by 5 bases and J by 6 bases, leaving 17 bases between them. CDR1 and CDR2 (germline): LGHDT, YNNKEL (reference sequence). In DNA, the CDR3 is TGTGCCAGCAGCACCCCACAGGGACCCTTTAATTCACCCCTCCACTTT. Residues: CASSTPQGPFNSPLHF.

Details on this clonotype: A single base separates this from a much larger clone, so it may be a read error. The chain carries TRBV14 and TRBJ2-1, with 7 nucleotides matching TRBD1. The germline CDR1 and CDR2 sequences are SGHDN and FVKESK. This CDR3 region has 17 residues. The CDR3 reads CASSPDEQGSSYNEQVF. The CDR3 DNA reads TGTGCCAGCAGCCCGGACGAACAGGGGAGCTCCTACAATGAGCAGGTCTTC.

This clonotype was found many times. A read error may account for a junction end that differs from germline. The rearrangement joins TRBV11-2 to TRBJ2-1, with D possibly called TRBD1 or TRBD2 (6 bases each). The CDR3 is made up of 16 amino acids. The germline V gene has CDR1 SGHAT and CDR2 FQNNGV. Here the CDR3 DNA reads TGTGCCAGCACCTTAGGAGGCGGGACAACGGTAAATGAGCAGTTCTTC. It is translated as CASTLGGGTTVNEQFF.

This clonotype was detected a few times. For the CDR3, the DNA is TGTGCCACCAGTGATCCCGGGTTAGCGGGAGGCTCCTACAATGAGCAGTTCTTC. Its protein is CATSDPGLAGGSYNEQFF. The genes are TRBV24-1 and TRBJ2-1; 10 bases line up with TRBD2. The CDR3 is 18 amino acids. V lost 3 bases, J lost 0 bases, and 7 bases stayed unmatched. Germline-derived CDR1 and CDR2 are KGHDR and SFDVKD.

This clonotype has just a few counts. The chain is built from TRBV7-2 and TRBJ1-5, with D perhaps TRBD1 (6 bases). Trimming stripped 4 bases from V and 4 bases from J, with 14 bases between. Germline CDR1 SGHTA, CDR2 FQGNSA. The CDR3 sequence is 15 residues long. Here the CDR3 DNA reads TGTGCCAGCAGCTCGTCAACAAGGGGGAATCAGCCCCAGCATTTT. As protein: CASSSSTRGNQPQHF.

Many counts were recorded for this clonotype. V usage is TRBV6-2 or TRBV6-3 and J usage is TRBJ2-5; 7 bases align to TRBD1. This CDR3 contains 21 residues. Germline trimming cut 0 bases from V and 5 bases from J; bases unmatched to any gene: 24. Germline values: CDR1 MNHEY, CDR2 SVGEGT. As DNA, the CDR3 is TGTGCCAGCAGTTACTCGTTAATGAGACAGGGATGGAGCGGTCAACGGGAGACCCAGTACTTC. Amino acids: CASSYSLMRQGWSGQRETQYF.

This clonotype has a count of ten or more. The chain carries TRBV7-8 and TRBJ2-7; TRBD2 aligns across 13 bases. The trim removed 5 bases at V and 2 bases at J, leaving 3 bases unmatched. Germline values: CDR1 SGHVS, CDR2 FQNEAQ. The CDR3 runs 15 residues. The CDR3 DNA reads TGTGCCAGCAGCCCAGGACTAGCGGGAGCCTACGAGCAGTACTTC. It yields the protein CASSPGLAGAYEQYF.

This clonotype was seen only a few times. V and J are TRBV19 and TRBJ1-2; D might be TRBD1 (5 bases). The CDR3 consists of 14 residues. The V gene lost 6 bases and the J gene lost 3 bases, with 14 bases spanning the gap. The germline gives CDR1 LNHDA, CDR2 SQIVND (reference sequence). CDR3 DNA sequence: TGTGCCAGTAGCCCCCAGGGAGGGTACTATGGCTACACCTTC. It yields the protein CASSPQGGYYGYTF.

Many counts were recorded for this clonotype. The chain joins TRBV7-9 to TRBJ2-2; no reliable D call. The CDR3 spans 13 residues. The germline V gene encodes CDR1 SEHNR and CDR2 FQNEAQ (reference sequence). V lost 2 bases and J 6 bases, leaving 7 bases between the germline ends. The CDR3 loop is CASSLQQSGELFF. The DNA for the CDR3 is TGTGCCAGCAGCTTACAGCAGTCCGGGGAGCTGTTTTTT.